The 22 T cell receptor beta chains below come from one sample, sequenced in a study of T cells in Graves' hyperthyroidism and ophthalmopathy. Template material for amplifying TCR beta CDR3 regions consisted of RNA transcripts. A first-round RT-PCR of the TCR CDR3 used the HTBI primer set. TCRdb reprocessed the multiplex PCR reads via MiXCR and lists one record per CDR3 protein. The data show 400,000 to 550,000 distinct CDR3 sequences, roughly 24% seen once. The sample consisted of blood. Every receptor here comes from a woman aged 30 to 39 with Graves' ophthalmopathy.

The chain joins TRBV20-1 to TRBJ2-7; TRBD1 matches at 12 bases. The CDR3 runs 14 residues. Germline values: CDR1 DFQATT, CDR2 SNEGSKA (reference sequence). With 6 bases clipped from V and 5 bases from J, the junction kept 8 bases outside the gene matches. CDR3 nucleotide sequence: TGCAGTGCGAGTCCGGGACAGGGGGCAAACGAGCAGTACTTC. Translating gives CSASPGQGANEQYF.

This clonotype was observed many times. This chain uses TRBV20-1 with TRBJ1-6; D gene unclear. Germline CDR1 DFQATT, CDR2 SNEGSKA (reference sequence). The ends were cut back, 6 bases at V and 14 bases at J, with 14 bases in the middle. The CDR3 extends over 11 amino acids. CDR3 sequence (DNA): TGCAGTGCCGGCGGCTTGAGTTCCCTCCACTTT. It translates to CSAGGLSSLHF.

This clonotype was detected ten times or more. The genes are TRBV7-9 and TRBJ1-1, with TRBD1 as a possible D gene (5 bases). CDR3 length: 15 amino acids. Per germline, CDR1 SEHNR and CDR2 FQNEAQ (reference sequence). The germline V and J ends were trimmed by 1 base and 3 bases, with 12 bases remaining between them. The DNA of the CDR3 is TGTGCCAGCAGCTTAGACCGGGACGCCTACACTGAAGCTTTCTTT. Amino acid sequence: CASSLDRDAYTEAFF.

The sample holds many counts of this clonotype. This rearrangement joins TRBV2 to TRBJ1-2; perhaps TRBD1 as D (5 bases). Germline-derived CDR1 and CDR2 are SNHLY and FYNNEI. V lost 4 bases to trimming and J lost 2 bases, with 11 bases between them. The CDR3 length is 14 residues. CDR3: CASSAQGVNYGYTF. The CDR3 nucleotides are TGTGCCAGCAGTGCTCAGGGCGTAAACTATGGCTACACCTTC. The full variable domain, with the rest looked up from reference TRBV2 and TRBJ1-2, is EPEVTQTPSHQVTQMGQEVILRCVPISNHLYFYWYRQILGQKVEFLVSFYNNEISEKSEIFDDQFSVERPDGSNFTLKIRSTKLEDSAMYFCASSAQGVNYGYTFGSGTRLTVV.

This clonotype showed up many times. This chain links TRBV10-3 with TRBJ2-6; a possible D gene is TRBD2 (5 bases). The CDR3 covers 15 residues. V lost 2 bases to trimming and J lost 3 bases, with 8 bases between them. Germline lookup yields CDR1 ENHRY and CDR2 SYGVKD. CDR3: CAISEGSNGANVLTF. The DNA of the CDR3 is TGTGCCATCAGTGAGGGGAGTAATGGGGCCAACGTCCTGACTTTC.

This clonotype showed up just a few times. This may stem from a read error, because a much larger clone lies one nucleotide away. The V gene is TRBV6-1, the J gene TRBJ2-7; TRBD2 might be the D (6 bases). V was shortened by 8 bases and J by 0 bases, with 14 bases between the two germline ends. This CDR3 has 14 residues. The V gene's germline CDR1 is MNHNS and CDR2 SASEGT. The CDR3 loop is CASGRDWSSYEQYF. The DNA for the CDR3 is TGTGCCAGCGGCCGGGACTGGAGCTCCTACGAGCAGTACTTC.

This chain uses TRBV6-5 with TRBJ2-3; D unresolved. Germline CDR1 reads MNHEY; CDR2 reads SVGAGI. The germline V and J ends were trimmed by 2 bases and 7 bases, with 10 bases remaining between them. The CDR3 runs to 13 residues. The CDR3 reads CASSYPDPHTQYF. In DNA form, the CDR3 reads TGTGCCAGCAGTTACCCGGACCCTCATACGCAGTATTTT.

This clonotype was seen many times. CDR3 sequence (DNA): TGTGCCAGCAGCTTAACCGGGACAGGGTTAAAAGAGACCCAGTACTTC. It yields the protein CASSLTGTGLKETQYF. This chain uses TRBV7-9 with TRBJ2-5; 9 nucleotides match TRBD1. CDR3 length: 16 residues. Germline V CDR1 and CDR2: SEHNR, FQNEAQ (reference sequence). With 2 bases clipped from V and 3 bases from J, the junction kept 7 bases outside the gene matches.

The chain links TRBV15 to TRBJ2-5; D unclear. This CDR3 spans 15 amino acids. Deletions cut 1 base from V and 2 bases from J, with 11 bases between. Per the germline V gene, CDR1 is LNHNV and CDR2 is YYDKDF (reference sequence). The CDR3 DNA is TGTGCCACCAGCAGAGTTTTTTCCGGACAAGAGACCCAGTACTTC. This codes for CATSRVFSGQETQYF.

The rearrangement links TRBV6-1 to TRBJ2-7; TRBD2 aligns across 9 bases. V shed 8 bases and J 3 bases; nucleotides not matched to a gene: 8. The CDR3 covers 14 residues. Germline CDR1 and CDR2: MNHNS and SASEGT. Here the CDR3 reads CASGPSSGIYEQYF. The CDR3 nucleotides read TGTGCCAGCGGTCCGTCTAGCGGGATCTACGAGCAGTACTTC.

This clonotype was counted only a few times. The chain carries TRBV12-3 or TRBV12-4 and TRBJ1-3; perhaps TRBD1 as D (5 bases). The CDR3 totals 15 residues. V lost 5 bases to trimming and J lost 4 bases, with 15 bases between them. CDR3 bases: TGTGCCAGCAGTGAGACCGGGACTGGAGGAAACACCATATATTTT. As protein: CASSETGTGGNTIYF.

CDR3 region: CASRGTGESTSYGYTF. The CDR3 nucleotides read TGTGCCAGTAGAGGGACAGGGGAGTCTACATCCTATGGCTACACCTTC. This sequence joins TRBV19 and TRBJ1-2, with 10 positions matching TRBD1. This CDR3 contains 16 residues. Germline CDR1 and CDR2: LNHDA and SQIVND (reference sequence). V lost 6 bases and J lost 4; bases outside the gene matches: 11.

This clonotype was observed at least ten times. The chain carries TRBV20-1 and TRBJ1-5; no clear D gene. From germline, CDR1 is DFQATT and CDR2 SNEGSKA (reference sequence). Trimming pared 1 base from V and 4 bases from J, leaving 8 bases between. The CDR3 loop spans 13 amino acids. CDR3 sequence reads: CSARGPVNQPQHF. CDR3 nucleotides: TGCAGTGCTAGAGGACCCGTTAATCAGCCCCAGCATTTT.

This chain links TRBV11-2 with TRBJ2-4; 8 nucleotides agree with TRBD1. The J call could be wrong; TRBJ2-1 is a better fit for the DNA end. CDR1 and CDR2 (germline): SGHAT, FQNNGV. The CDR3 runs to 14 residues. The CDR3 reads CASSAGTGKNIQFF. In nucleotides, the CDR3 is TGTGCCAGCAGCGCCGGGACAGGCAAAAACATTCAGTTCTTC.

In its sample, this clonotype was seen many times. CDR3 sequence: CASSYARGTGELFF. Written as DNA, the CDR3 is TGTGCCAGCAGTTACGCCAGGGGCACCGGGGAGCTGTTTTTT. V gene TRBV6-5 combines with J gene TRBJ2-2; D perhaps matches TRBD1 (6 bases). The CDR3 runs to 14 residues. Per germline, CDR1 MNHEY and CDR2 SVGAGI. Trimming stripped 2 bases from V and 4 bases from J, with 8 bases between.

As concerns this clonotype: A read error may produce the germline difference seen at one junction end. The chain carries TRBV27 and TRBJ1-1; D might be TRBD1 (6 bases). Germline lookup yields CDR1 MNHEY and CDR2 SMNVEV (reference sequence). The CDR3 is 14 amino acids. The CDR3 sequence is CASTLDRYRGEALF. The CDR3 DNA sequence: TGTGCCAGCACCCTAGACAGGTATCGTGGTGAAGCTCTCTTT.

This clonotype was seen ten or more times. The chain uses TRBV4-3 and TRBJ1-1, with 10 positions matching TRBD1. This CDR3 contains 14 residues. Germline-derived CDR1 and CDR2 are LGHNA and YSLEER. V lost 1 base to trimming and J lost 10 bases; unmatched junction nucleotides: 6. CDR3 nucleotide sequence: TGCGCCAGCAGCCAAGGGACAGGGGGGACAGGAGCTTTCTTT. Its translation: CASSQGTGGTGAFF.

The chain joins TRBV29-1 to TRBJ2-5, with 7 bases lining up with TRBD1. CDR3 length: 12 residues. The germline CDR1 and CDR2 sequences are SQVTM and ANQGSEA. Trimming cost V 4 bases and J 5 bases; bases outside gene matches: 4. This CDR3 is CSVVGQMETQYF. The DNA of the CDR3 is TGCAGCGTTGTGGGACAGATGGAGACCCAGTACTTC.

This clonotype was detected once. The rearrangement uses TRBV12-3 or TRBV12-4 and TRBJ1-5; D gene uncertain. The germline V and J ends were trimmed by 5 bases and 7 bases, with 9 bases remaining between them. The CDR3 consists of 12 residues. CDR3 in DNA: TGTGCCAGCAGTCCTGGACCGCAGCCCCAGCATTTT. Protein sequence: CASSPGPQPQHF.

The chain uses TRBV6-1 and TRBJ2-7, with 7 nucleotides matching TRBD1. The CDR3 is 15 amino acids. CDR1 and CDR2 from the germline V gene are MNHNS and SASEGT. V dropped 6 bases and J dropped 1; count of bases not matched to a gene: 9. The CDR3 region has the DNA TGTGCCAGCAGGCCTGAACGGGACAGATCCTACGAGCAGTACTTC. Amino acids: CASRPERDRSYEQYF.

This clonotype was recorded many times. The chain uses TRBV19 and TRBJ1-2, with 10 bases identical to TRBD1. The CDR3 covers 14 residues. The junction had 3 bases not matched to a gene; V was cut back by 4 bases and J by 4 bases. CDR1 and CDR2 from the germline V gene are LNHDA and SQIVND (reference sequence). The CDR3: CASSTWDRGYGYTF. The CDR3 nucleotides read TGTGCCAGTAGTACCTGGGACAGGGGCTATGGCTACACCTTC.

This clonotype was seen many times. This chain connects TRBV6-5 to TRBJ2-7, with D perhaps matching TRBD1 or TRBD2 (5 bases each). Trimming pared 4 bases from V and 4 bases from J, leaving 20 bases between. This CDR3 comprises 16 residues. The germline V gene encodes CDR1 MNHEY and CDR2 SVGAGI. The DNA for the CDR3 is TGTGCCAGCAGTTTCTCAGGGACGGCAGATAGTTACGAGCAGTACTTC. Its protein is CASSFSGTADSYEQYF.